What follows are 12 T cell receptor beta chains derived from one specimen sequenced in a study of regulatory T cells in long-lasting Graves disease. CDR3-region Arm-PCR and iRepertoire HTBI primers produced the TCR beta libraries. MiXCR, applied by TCRdb to the multiplex PCR reads, yields one record per CDR3 protein. Of about 450,000 distinct CDR3 sequences listed, around 17% are singletons. Time point reported: newly diagnosed GD, antithyroid drugs for less than 3 months. After RNA was extracted from PBMCs, the TCR library was made from it. This sample was also put to use in a study of T cells in Graves' hyperthyroidism and ophthalmopathy.

The material was peripheral blood mononuclear cells (PBMCs), obtained at new diagnosis, from a patient treated with antithyroid drugs. The receptors here all came from a woman under 40 with Graves disease.

The sample holds many counts of this clonotype. DNA for the CDR3: TGCAGTGCTAGAGATCCCACGGCGGCTAGCGGCACCGGGGAGCTGTTTTTT. It encodes CSARDPTAASGTGELFF. The chain employs TRBV20-1 and TRBJ2-2; 7 nucleotides agree with TRBD2. CDR1 and CDR2 (germline): DFQATT, SNEGSKA (reference sequence). V dropped 0 bases and J dropped 4; count of bases not matched to a gene: 11. The CDR3 sequence is 17 residues long.

This clonotype appeared many times. V gene TRBV28 combines with J gene TRBJ2-1; D gene ambiguous. Trimming removed 5 bases at V and 4 bases at J, with 6 bases between. Germline CDR1 reads MDHEN; CDR2 reads SYDVKM. CDR3 length: 12 residues. CDR3 protein: CASSLLYNEQFF. The CDR3 DNA reads TGTGCCAGCAGTCTCCTATACAATGAGCAGTTCTTC.

This clonotype was observed at least ten times. V usage is TRBV5-1 and J usage is TRBJ1-1, with a weak D call TRBD1 (5 bases). The V end lost 0 bases, the J end lost 6 bases, and 24 bases lay between the germline ends. CDR1 is SGHRS and CDR2 is YFSETQ in the germline V gene. The CDR3 loop spans 18 amino acids. The CDR3 is CASSLVWAQTREVPEAFF. CDR3 coding DNA: TGCGCCAGCAGCTTGGTGTGGGCGCAAACCAGGGAGGTCCCTGAAGCTTTCTTT.

This clonotype was counted many times. The chain links TRBV20-1 to TRBJ2-2, with D perhaps TRBD1 (5 bases). Trimming removed 0 bases from V and 2 bases from J, with 10 bases in between. The germline V gene encodes CDR1 DFQATT and CDR2 SNEGSKA (reference sequence). There are 15 residues in the CDR3. The DNA of the CDR3 is TGCAGTGCTAGAGATCGCAGGGTAAACACCGGGGAGCTGTTTTTT. This sequence encodes CSARDRRVNTGELFF.

V gene TRBV4-3 combines with J gene TRBJ1-3; TRBD1 matches 8 bases. Trimming took 3 bases from V and 4 from J; bases not matched to a gene: 8. The CDR3 runs to 16 residues. Germline V gene lookup returns CDR1 LGHNA and CDR2 YSLEER. CDR3 sequence: CASSQPQGAQGNTIYF. As DNA, the CDR3 is TGCGCCAGCAGCCAGCCTCAGGGGGCGCAGGGAAACACCATATATTTT.

Of note for this clonotype: A read error may explain this, as a much larger clone is one base away. V gene TRBV28 combines with J gene TRBJ2-7, with D possibly TRBD1 on 6 matching bases. The length of the CDR3 is 15 residues. CDR1 and CDR2 (germline): MDHEN, SYDVKM. The V end was cut by 3 bases, the J end by 6 bases, with 18 bases between. Here the CDR3 reads CASSFGTVRGSEQYF. The CDR3 DNA reads TGTGCCAGCAGTTTTGGGACGGTAAGGGGGAGCGAGCAGTACTTC.

This chain joins TRBV29-1 and TRBJ2-1; a weak D match, TRBD2 (5 bases). V lost 7 bases, J lost 8 bases, and 21 bases lay in between. CDR1 is SQVTM and CDR2 is ANQGSEA in the germline V gene. The CDR3 is made up of 14 amino acids. CDR3 sequence reads: CSARRRLGGYEQFF. The CDR3 bases are TGCAGCGCCAGAAGGCGTCTAGGAGGTTATGAGCAGTTCTTC.

This clonotype was observed a few times. The chain combines TRBV11-1 with TRBJ1-1; possible D gene TRBD1, 6 bases. Germline V gene sequence: CDR1 SGHAT, CDR2 FQDESV (reference sequence). Between the trimmed V and J ends, which lost 3 bases and 11 bases, there was a span of 22 bases. CDR3 length: 15 amino acids. This chain's CDR3 is CASSFDDIGGRRAFF. The CDR3 DNA is TGTGCCAGCAGCTTTGATGACATCGGGGGGCGCAGGGCTTTCTTT.

This clonotype was seen at least ten times. CDR3 nucleotides: TGTGCCAGCAGCTTAGTGGTCCTTTACGGCACCTACAATGAGCAGTTCTTC. Its translation: CASSLVVLYGTYNEQFF. The genes are TRBV11-2 and TRBJ2-1; no reliable D call. V gave up 1 base and J gave up 2 bases, with 15 bases separating them. There are 17 residues in the CDR3. Germline V gene lookup returns CDR1 SGHAT and CDR2 FQNNGV.

This clonotype occurred a few times. The chain recombines TRBV11-3 with TRBJ2-2; TRBD2 matches 8 bases. The CDR3 consists of 16 residues. Germline loops: CDR1 SGHNT, CDR2 YENEEA. Trimming cost V 5 bases and J 4 bases; bases outside gene matches: 9. The CDR3: CASSLGLALFTGELFF. CDR3 nucleotide sequence: TGTGCCAGCAGCCTCGGACTAGCCCTTTTCACCGGGGAGCTGTTTTTT.

This chain joins TRBV6-1 and TRBJ2-1, with 9 bases identical to TRBD2. The CDR3 has 15 residues. Germline loops: CDR1 MNHNS, CDR2 SASEGT. V dropped 3 bases and J dropped 2; count of bases not matched to a gene: 2. CDR3 residues: CASSEREGPYNEQFF. For the CDR3, the DNA is TGTGCCAGCAGTGAGCGGGAGGGCCCCTACAATGAGCAGTTCTTC.

This clonotype was counted between two and nine times. The chain uses TRBV5-4 and TRBJ2-1; 9 bases fit TRBD1. CDR1 and CDR2 (germline): SGHNT, YYREEE (reference sequence). With 2 bases clipped from V and 7 bases from J, the junction kept 7 bases outside the gene matches. The CDR3 has 15 amino acids. The CDR3, as DNA: TGTGCCAGCAGCTTCCGGGACAGGGCCTCAAATGAGCAGTTCTTC. Translated: CASSFRDRASNEQFF.